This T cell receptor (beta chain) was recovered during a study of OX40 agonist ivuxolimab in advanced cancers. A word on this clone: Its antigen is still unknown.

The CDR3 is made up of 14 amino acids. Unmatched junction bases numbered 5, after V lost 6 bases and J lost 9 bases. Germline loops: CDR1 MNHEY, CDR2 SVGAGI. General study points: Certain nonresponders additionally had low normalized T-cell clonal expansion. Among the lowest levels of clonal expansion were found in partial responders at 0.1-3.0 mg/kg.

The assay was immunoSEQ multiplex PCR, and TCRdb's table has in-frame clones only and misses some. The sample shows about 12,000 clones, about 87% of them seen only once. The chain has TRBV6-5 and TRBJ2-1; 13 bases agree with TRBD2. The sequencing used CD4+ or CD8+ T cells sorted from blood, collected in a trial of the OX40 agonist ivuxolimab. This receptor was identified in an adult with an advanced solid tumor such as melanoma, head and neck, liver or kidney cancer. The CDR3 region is CASRLAGGPSEQFF. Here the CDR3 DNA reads TGTGCCAGCAGACTAGCGGGAGGGCCTTCTGAGCAGTTCTTC.